The 2 T cell receptor beta chains in this list originate from one sample, sequenced in a study of T cells in localized non-small cell lung cancer. Assay used: immunoSEQ multiplex PCR; TCRdb lists only in-frame clones, some missing. The table includes about 12,000 clones, over 65% detected once. The starting material was peripheral blood, obtained before any cancer treatment. The receptors stem from an older male donor with stage I lung adenocarcinoma.

The chain uses TRBV19 and TRBJ2-6, with 8 bases identical to TRBD1. Germline V gene lookup returns CDR1 LNHDA and CDR2 SQIVND (reference sequence). This CDR3 is 18 amino acids long. V lost 3 bases and J lost 0; bases outside the gene matches: 7. CDR3 loop: CASSMRTGRNSGANVLTF. The DNA for the CDR3 is TGTGCCAGTAGTATGAGGACAGGGAGAAACTCTGGGGCCAACGTCCTGACTTTC.

The V call is TRBV5-1, the J call TRBJ1-2, with D possibly matching TRBD1 (5 bases). The V end lost 0 bases, the J end lost 0 bases, and 12 bases lay between the germline ends. CDR1 and CDR2 (germline): SGHRS, YFSETQ. The CDR3 covers 16 residues. The CDR3 sequence is CASSLGGSLANYGYTF. For the CDR3, the DNA is TGCGCCAGCAGCTTGGGGGGCTCACTAGCTAACTATGGCTACACCTTC.